Listed below are T cell receptor beta chains from one sample, sequenced in a study of Ad26.COV2.S vaccination and SARS-CoV-2 variants. Some clones are missing from TCRdb's copy, which holds only in-frame ones; the method was immunoSEQ multiplex PCR. The table shows roughly 180,000 clones, with around 88% occurring only once. The input for sequencing was peripheral blood, taken after recovery from COVID-19. These receptors were collected from a human donor who had recovered from COVID-19. CDR3s include the opening cysteine and the closing phenylalanine or tryptophan. The D gene is left open where the match is weak. Expanded clones get a size class; other rows say once, few or many, or leave the size out.

TRBV19	TRBD2	NA	TRBJ2-1	TGTGCCAGTAGTATCAGAATGTCTAGCGGGGCCAAAAATGAGCAGTTCTTC	CASSIRMSSGAKNEQFF
TRBV11-2	NA	NA	TRBJ2-7	TGTGCCAGCAGCTTAGTATCTAAATTCCGCGAGCAGTACTTC	CASSLVSKFREQYF
TRBV11-2	NA	NA	TRBJ2-7	TGTGCCAGCAGCTCCTTTTCCTACGAGCAGTACTTC	CASSSFSYEQYF
TRBV14	NA	NA	TRBJ1-4	TGTGCCAGCAGCCAAGGGACTAGGGAAAAACTGTTTTTT	CASSQGTREKLFF
TRBV11-2	NA	NA	TRBJ2-3	TGTGCCAGCAGCTTAAGTTTAACAAATACGCAGTATTTT	CASSLSLTNTQYF
TRBV9	NA	NA	TRBJ2-7	TGTGCCAGCAGCCCAAGATCGGACGGAGCGCGGTACTCCTACGAGCAGTACTTC	CASSPRSDGARYSYEQYF
TRBV19	TRBD2	NA	TRBJ2-2	TGTGCCAGTAGTCCCGACGGGGGGACCGGGGAGCTGTTTTTT	CASSPDGGTGELFF
TRBV11-3	TRBD2	NA	TRBJ2-3	TGTGCCAGCAGCCCTAGCGGGGGGACAGATACGCAGTATTTT	CASSPSGGTDTQYF
TRBV7-2	TRBD1	NA	TRBJ2-5	TGTGCCAGCAGAACGACAGGGGGCGGGGAGACCCAGTACTTC	CASRTTGGGETQYF
TRBV5-1	NA	NA	TRBJ1-3	TGCGCCAGCAGCCCCGGTGGGGGAGACTCTGGAAACACCATATATTTT	CASSPGGGDSGNTIYF
TRBV10-3	TRBD1	NA	TRBJ1-2	TGTGCCATCAGTGCGACAGGGGAGTACTACACCTTC	CAISATGEYYTF
TRBV4-2	TRBD2	NA	TRBJ2-3	TGTGCCAGCAGCTCAGCGGGGGGGCGGAAAGATACGCAGTATTTT	CASSSAGGRKDTQYF
TRBV3-1/TRBV3-2	NA	NA	TRBJ1-3	TGTGCCAGCAGCCAAGATAATCGGGTACCTGGAAACACCATATATTTT	CASSQDNRVPGNTIYF
TRBV14	TRBD2	NA	TRBJ2-2	TGTGCCAGCAGCCCCTTCCCCGGACTAGCGTCGAACACCGGGGAGCTGTTTTTT	CASSPFPGLASNTGELFF
TRBV21-1	NA	NA	TRBJ2-5	TGTGCCAGCAGCAAAGGGACAGCCCAAGAGACCCAGTACTTC	CASSKGTAQETQYF
TRBV30	NA	NA	TRBJ1-2	TGTGCCTGGAGTAGAAGGGGGTTGAACTATGGCTACACCTTC	CAWSRRGLNYGYTF
TRBV3-1/TRBV3-2	TRBD1	NA	TRBJ1-6	TGTGCCAGCACCTCGGGACAGGGCAATTCACCCCTCCACTTT	CASTSGQGNSPLHF
TRBV4-1	TRBD2	NA	TRBJ2-3	TGCGCCAGCAGCCCTAGCGGGAGGCCCTCAAGGACAGATACGCAGTATTTT	CASSPSGRPSRTDTQYF
TRBV7-3	NA	NA	TRBJ2-2	TGTGCCAGCAGCTCTAATGTGGTCGGAGGGACCGGGGAGCTGTTTTTT	CASSSNVVGGTGELFF
TRBV7-9	NA	NA	TRBJ1-1	TGTGCCAGCAGCTACACAGGGTGGGGTCTTAGCGGTAGGAACACTGAAGCTTTCTTT	CASSYTGWGLSGRNTEAFF
TRBV4-1	NA	NA	TRBJ1-1	TGCGCCAGCAGCCACAGGACTGAAGCTTTCTTT	CASSHRTEAFF
TRBV3-1/TRBV3-2	NA	NA	TRBJ2-1	TGTGCCAGCAGCCACCCGGGACCTCCCGCCCCCTACAATGAGCAGTTCTTC	CASSHPGPPAPYNEQFF
TRBV10-3	NA	NA	TRBJ2-1	TGTGCCAGCCTGGACAGTAACTACAATGAGCAGTTCTTC	CASLDSNYNEQFF
TRBV15	NA	NA	TRBJ2-7	TGTGCCACCAGCAGAGATAGTAAGGGTAGCTCGGGCGAGCAGTACTTC	CATSRDSKGSSGEQYF
TRBV20-1	NA	NA	TRBJ2-1	TGCAGTGCTAGAGAGAATGAGCAGTTCTTC	CSARENEQFF
TRBV19	TRBD1	once	TRBJ1-5	TGTGCCAGTAGTATAGCCCTGGACAGGGGGCGGAATCAGCCCCAGCATTTT	CASSIALDRGRNQPQHF
TRBV7-8	NA	once	TRBJ2-7	TGTGCCAGCAGTCCTAGAGGGGGCCGGCGGGACCCCTACGAGCAGTACTTC	CASSPRGGRRDPYEQYF
TRBV6-5	NA	NA	TRBJ2-7	TGTGCCAGCAGTCGCGGGGACGGAACCTACGAGCAGTACTTC	CASSRGDGTYEQYF
TRBV11-2	NA	NA	TRBJ2-6	TGTGCCAGCAGCTTCGCCGAGGGGGCCAACGTCCTGACTTTC	CASSFAEGANVLTF
TRBV21-1	NA	NA	TRBJ1-2	TGTGCCAGCAGCGCTACAGGGGGAGGCTTGGGCTATGGCTACACCTTC	CASSATGGGLGYGYTF
TRBV5-6	NA	NA	TRBJ2-7	TGTGCCAGCAGCTTGAACTACAACGAGCAGTACTTC	CASSLNYNEQYF
TRBV27	NA	NA	TRBJ2-7	TGTGCCAGCAGTTTTGGCGGTCCCTCCTACGAGCAGTACTTC	CASSFGGPSYEQYF
TRBV18	NA	NA	TRBJ1-1	TGTGCCAGCTCACCCTCGGATACCCGTGAAGCTTTCTTT	CASSPSDTREAFF
TRBV2	TRBD1	NA	TRBJ1-1	TGTGCCAGCTCCATACAGGGGGCACCGAACACTGAAGCTTTCTTT	CASSIQGAPNTEAFF
TRBV11-3	NA	once	TRBJ2-2	TGTGCCAGCAGCCGGGATGCGAACACCGGGGAGCTGTTTTTT	CASSRDANTGELFF
TRBV6-2/TRBV6-3	NA	few	TRBJ1-5	TGTGCCAGCAGTTACTACCAGAGGACAGAAAATCGCGATCAGCCCCAGCATTTT	CASSYYQRTENRDQPQHF
TRBV5-1	TRBD2	NA	TRBJ2-7	TGCGCCAGCAGCTTAAACCCGCTAGCGGGAGGGTCCGGCGAGCAGTACTTC	CASSLNPLAGGSGEQYF
TRBV27	TRBD2	NA	TRBJ2-4	TGTGCCAGCAGTTCCCGGGGGGGGCGTAACATTCAGTACTTC	CASSSRGGRNIQYF
TRBV7-6	NA	NA	TRBJ2-7	TGTGCCAGCAGCTCTCCGGCAATCCACGAGCAGTACTTC	CASSSPAIHEQYF
TRBV5-4	NA	few	TRBJ1-6	TGTGCCAGCAGCTTACAGGGCGTCTATAATTCACCCCTCCACTTT	CASSLQGVYNSPLHF
TRBV9	TRBD1	NA	TRBJ1-5	TGTGCCAGCAGCGTGGGGGACAGGCTGAATCAGCCCCAGCATTTT	CASSVGDRLNQPQHF